The entry below describes one T cell receptor beta chain. Its antigen is still unknown. The donors were healthy bone marrow donors. In the PCR, 60 Vbeta and 13 Jbeta primers were used. The repertoire was sequenced with immunoSEQ multiplex PCR; TCRdb's copy has only in-frame clones and lacks some. The repertoire holds about 52,000 clones, with around 62% as singletons. Germline CDR1 SEHNR, CDR2 FQNEAQ (reference sequence). V gave up 3 bases and J gave up 1 base, with 13 bases separating them. This CDR3 is 15 amino acids long. The sample originates from a study of cytomegalovirus exposure and HLA in healthy donors. The study's findings and limits: TCR beta sequences numbering around 15,000 were associated with HLA alleles at 0.05 false discovery rate in a later analysis. CMV serostatus was the only recorded immune exposure for donors.

The chain combines TRBV7-9 with TRBJ2-7, with D perhaps matching TRBD2 (7 bases). The sample comprised PBMCs. This TCR was recovered from a human donor in good health. CDR3 sequence: CASSFWGGRSYEQYF. CDR3 coding DNA: TGTGCCAGCAGCTTTTGGGGGGGGCGTTCCTACGAGCAGTACTTC.